This passage covers 25 T cell receptor beta chains from one sample sequenced in a study of beta chain features in type 1 diabetes. The authors reverse transcribed all of the isolated RNA, so sequencing captured expressed TCRB transcripts. Method: immunoSEQ multiplex PCR; TCRdb's copy keeps in-frame clones and lacks some. The data hold 300,000 or so clones, with roughly 12% observed a single time. The antigens for these receptors are not known. General study points: Shorter TCRB CDR3s, moderately but significantly so, were found in Type 1 diabetes patients in all four CD4+ subsets.

The sequenced material came from naive CD4+ T cells from blood. The receptors shown here come from a woman in her late teens or twenties with type 1 diabetes.

The sample holds a few counts of this clone. Other DNA sequences in this specimen translate into the identical CDR3. The chain links TRBV19 to TRBJ1-5; 8 nucleotides align to TRBD1. In germline, CDR1 is LNHDA, CDR2 SQIVND (reference sequence). This CDR3 has 14 residues. Unmatched junction bases numbered 5, after V lost 8 bases and J lost 2 bases. CDR3: CASGQGGGNQPQHF. The CDR3 nucleotides are TGTGCCAGTGGACAGGGAGGAGGCAATCAGCCCCAGCATTTT.

The chain uses TRBV29-1 and TRBJ2-5; D gene ambiguous. V shed 5 bases and J shed 3 bases, with 4 bases lying between them. The CDR3 is made up of 10 amino acids. CDR1 SQVTM and CDR2 ANQGSEA come from the germline V gene. The CDR3 spells CSVSEETQYF. The CDR3 nucleotides are TGCAGCGTTTCAGAAGAGACCCAGTACTTC.

The V gene is TRBV7-9, the J gene TRBJ1-2; TRBD1 matches at 7 bases. Germline-derived CDR1 and CDR2 are SEHNR and FQNEAQ (reference sequence). This CDR3 is built from 16 residues. Trimming at V came to 1 base and at J to 4 bases, leaving 9 bases not matched to a gene. CDR3 DNA: TGTGCCAGCAGCTTAGGAGACAGGGAAAGGGGCTATGGCTACACCTTC. This encodes CASSLGDRERGYGYTF. The whole variable domain, filled in from reference TRBV7-9 and TRBJ1-2, reads DTGVSQNPRHKITKRGQNVTFRCDPISEHNRLYWYRQTLGQGPEFLTYFQNEAQLEKSRLLSDRFSAERPKGSFSTLEIQRTEQGDSAMYLCASSLGDRERGYGYTFGSGTRLTVV.

DNA of the CDR3: TGTGCCAGCAGTTTGACTAGCGGGCGGGTGGATACGCAGTATTTT. Its translation is CASSLTSGRVDTQYF. The gene calls are TRBV6-5 and TRBJ2-3; 10 nucleotides agree with TRBD2. J lost 6 bases, V lost 4 bases, and 7 bases had no gene match. Germline loops: CDR1 MNHEY, CDR2 SVGAGI. The CDR3 spans 15 residues.

The rearrangement links TRBV25-1 to TRBJ2-5, with 8 nucleotides matching TRBD2. The CDR3 runs to 13 residues. Germline lookup yields CDR1 MGHDK and CDR2 SYGVNS. J gave up 3 bases and V 6 bases, and 3 bases lay outside the gene matches. CDR3 DNA sequence: TGTGCCAGCAGAACTAGCGGAGAAGAGACCCAGTACTTC. Its protein product is CASRTSGEETQYF.

This clone has more than one count but fewer than ten. V is TRBV28 and J is TRBJ2-7; 9 bases fit TRBD2. Germline CDR1 is MDHEN and CDR2 is SYDVKM. The V gene end was trimmed by 6 bases and the J gene end by 3 bases; junction bases not matched to a gene: 9. The CDR3 covers 15 residues. The CDR3 DNA reads TGTGCCAGCAGCGTAAGCGGGAGGTCGCTCTACGAGCAGTACTTC. Amino acids: CASSVSGRSLYEQYF. The whole variable domain, remainder taken from reference TRBV28 and TRBJ2-7, is DVKVTQSSRYLVKRTGEKVFLECVQDMDHENMFWYRQDPGLGLRLIYFSYDVKMKEKGDIPEGYSVSREKKERFSLILESASTNQTSMYLCASSVSGRSLYEQYFGPGTRLTVT.

This chain joins TRBV7-9 and TRBJ2-3; D call uncertain. The CDR3 sequence is 14 residues long. Trimming stripped 5 bases from V and 2 bases from J, with 11 bases between. Germline V gene lookup returns CDR1 SEHNR and CDR2 FQNEAQ (reference sequence). The chain's CDR3 is CASSLTDSTDTQYF. The CDR3 coding sequence is TGTGCCAGCAGCCTGACCGACTCCACAGATACGCAGTATTTT.

The V and J genes are TRBV23-1 and TRBJ1-1; 8 nucleotides align to TRBD1. TRBV23-1 is assigned to the ORF class and has an uncertain function. The CDR3 runs to 19 residues. The junction had 15 bases not matched to a gene; V was cut back by 3 bases and J by 0 bases. The DNA for the CDR3 is TGCGCCAGCAGTCATTACGTGCCACGGCAGGGGGCAATGAACACTGAAGCTTTCTTT. Protein sequence: CASSHYVPRQGAMNTEAFF.

The chain has TRBV7-9 and TRBJ2-4, with TRBD2 as a possible D gene (6 bases). Trimming stripped 3 bases from V and 3 bases from J, with 12 bases between. The CDR3 spans 15 residues. CDR1 is SEHNR and CDR2 is FQNEAQ in the germline V gene (reference sequence). DNA for the CDR3: TGTGCCAGCAGCTTCCCCGGGGAGGTCAAAAACATTCAGTACTTC. Its protein is CASSFPGEVKNIQYF.

The gene calls are TRBV9 and TRBJ1-1; no definite D call. Germline CDR1 reads SGDLS; CDR2 reads YYNGEE. This CDR3 contains 18 residues. V shed 1 base and J shed 1 base, with 20 bases lying between them. CDR3 loop: CASSVPPEFRQENTEAFF. The CDR3 DNA reads as TGTGCCAGCAGCGTACCCCCCGAATTTCGGCAGGAGAACACTGAAGCTTTCTTT.

In its sample, this clone was seen a few times. The rearrangement uses TRBV4-1 and TRBJ2-1, with 14 bases lining up with TRBD2. Germline CDR1 reads MGHRA; CDR2 reads YSYEKL. The CDR3 consists of 15 residues. V was clipped by 1 base and J by 12 bases; unmatched bases: 5. Here the CDR3 DNA reads TGCGCCAGCAGCCAAGCCGGGACTAGCGGGAGAGTGCAGTTCTTC. As protein: CASSQAGTSGRVQFF.

This clone has just a few counts. The rearrangement uses TRBV5-4 and TRBJ2-3, with a possible D match to TRBD2 (6 bases). V lost 2 bases and J lost 8, with 6 bases in between. This CDR3 comprises 11 residues. Germline V gene lookup returns CDR1 SGHNT and CDR2 YYREEE (reference sequence). CDR3 in amino acids: CASSFGGTQYF. CDR3 sequence (DNA): TGTGCCAGCAGCTTCGGGGGTACGCAGTATTTT. Based on the CDR3 plus reference TRBV5-4 and TRBJ2-3, the full variable domain is ETGVTQSPTHLIKTRGQQVTLRCSSQSGHNTVSWYQQALGQGPQFIFQYYREEENGRGNFPPRFSGLQFPNYSSELNVNALELDDSALYLCASSFGGTQYFGPGTRLTVL.

This clone occurred a few times. This chain uses TRBV14 with TRBJ2-2; 7 bases agree with TRBD2. V dropped 4 bases and J dropped 4; count of bases not matched to a gene: 12. CDR1 is SGHDN, CDR2 FVKESK, per germline. This CDR3 spans 17 amino acids. CDR3: CASSLRAGSRSTGELFF. The CDR3 DNA is TGTGCCAGCAGCCTACGAGCGGGGTCTCGCTCCACCGGGGAGCTGTTTTTT. The full variable domain, completed using reference TRBV14 and TRBJ2-2, is EAGVTQFPSHSVIEKGQTVTLRCDPISGHDNLYWYRRVMGKEIKFLLHFVKESKQDESGMPNNRFLAERTGGTYSTLKVQPAELEDSGVYFCASSLRAGSRSTGELFFGEGSRLTVL.

This clone showed up just once. Other DNA sequences in the same sample also yield this CDR3. This chain joins TRBV5-1 and TRBJ1-3, with D uncertain. The CDR3 length is 14 residues. V lost 0 bases, J lost 0 bases, and 4 bases lay in between. CDR1 is SGHRS, CDR2 YFSETQ, per germline. In DNA, the CDR3 is TGCGCCAGCAGCTTGGGGAGCTCTGGAAACACCATATATTTT. Its translation: CASSLGSSGNTIYF.

This clone has a handful of counts. The chain joins TRBV9 to TRBJ2-1; possible D gene TRBD1, 5 bases. The CDR3 is 16 residues long. V dropped 1 base and J dropped 0 bases, with 11 bases sitting between them. CDR1 SGDLS and CDR2 YYNGEE come from the germline V gene. The CDR3 loop reads CASSVLGDSSYNEQFF. The CDR3 nucleotides read TGTGCCAGCAGCGTACTAGGGGATAGCTCCTACAATGAGCAGTTCTTC. Filled out from reference TRBV9 and TRBJ2-1, the complete variable domain reads DSGVTQTPKHLITATGQRVTLRCSPRSGDLSVYWYQQSLDQGLQFLIQYYNGEERAKGNILERFSAQQFPDLHSELNLSSLELGDSALYFCASSVLGDSSYNEQFFGPGTRLTVL.

Only a few counts were recorded for this clone. The chain uses TRBV18 and TRBJ2-1; 9 bases are a match to TRBD2. CDR1 KGHSH and CDR2 LQKENI come from the germline V gene. J was trimmed by 7 bases and V by 3 bases; bases with no gene match: 7. This CDR3 region has 15 residues. The CDR3 DNA reads TGTGCCAGCTCACCCTCTAGCGGGATTATGAATGAGCAGTTCTTC. It specifies CASSPSSGIMNEQFF.

In this sample, this clone turned up a few times. The V gene is TRBV18, the J gene TRBJ2-3, with D possibly being TRBD2 (5 bases). Trimming removed 1 base at V and 5 bases at J, with 10 bases between. Per germline, CDR1 KGHSH and CDR2 LQKENI. The CDR3 loop spans 14 amino acids. CDR3 DNA: TGTGCCAGCTCACCACAGGTACGGGGAGATACGCAGTATTTT. It is translated as CASSPQVRGDTQYF.

The chain recombines TRBV30 with TRBJ2-1; 8 nucleotides agree with TRBD1. Germline CDR1 GTSNPN, CDR2 SVGIG (reference sequence). The CDR3 is made up of 15 amino acids. The V gene end was trimmed by 0 bases and the J gene end by 2 bases; junction bases not matched to a gene: 3. The CDR3 DNA reads TGTGCCTGGAGTGTTCAGGGGGCGGCCTACAATGAGCAGTTCTTC. As protein: CAWSVQGAAYNEQFF.

Only a few counts were recorded for this clone. The chain recombines TRBV29-1 with TRBJ1-1; TRBD1 aligns across 7 bases. CDR1 SQVTM and CDR2 ANQGSEA come from the germline V gene. The V and J ends lost 7 bases and 0 bases, in that order; junction bases with no gene match: 2. This CDR3 is 12 amino acids long. CDR3 sequence reads: CSAGTVNTEAFF. The CDR3 coding sequence is TGCAGCGCCGGGACAGTGAACACTGAAGCTTTCTTT.

The table lists this clone with a few counts. The chain employs TRBV29-1 and TRBJ1-2; D is ambiguous. The V gene's germline CDR1 is SQVTM and CDR2 ANQGSEA. V was trimmed by 5 bases and J by 4 bases, leaving 11 bases between them. The CDR3 is 12 amino acids. CDR3 in amino acids: CSVREEIYGYTF. In DNA form, the CDR3 reads TGCAGCGTTCGGGAAGAGATCTATGGCTACACCTTC.

This chain joins TRBV19 and TRBJ1-2; 9 positions agree with TRBD1. Germline trimming cut 9 bases from V and 8 bases from J; bases unmatched to any gene: 7. The CDR3 totals 12 residues. The germline CDR1 and CDR2 sequences are LNHDA and SQIVND (reference sequence). The CDR3 DNA follows: TGTGCCAGCGGACAGGGGCAACGGGGCTACACCTTC. Translation: CASGQGQRGYTF.

This clone was seen a few times. The chain recombines TRBV7-2 with TRBJ2-7; 7 bases are a match to TRBD2. The CDR3 runs 15 residues. The germline CDR1 and CDR2 sequences are SGHTA and FQGNSA. The junction had 12 bases not matched to a gene; V was cut back by 8 bases and J by 2 bases. CDR3 in amino acids: CASGAGLSYAYEQYF. In nucleotides, the CDR3 is TGTGCCAGCGGAGCGGGACTCTCCTATGCCTACGAGCAGTACTTC.

J is TRBJ2-2 and V is TRBV5-1, with 7 bases lining up with TRBD1. Per germline, CDR1 SGHRS and CDR2 YFSETQ. Losses at the gene ends were 6 bases for V and 1 base for J; bases not matched to a gene: 3. This CDR3 contains 14 residues. CDR3 protein: CASTGTENTGELFF. CDR3 in DNA: TGCGCCAGCACCGGGACAGAGAACACCGGGGAGCTGTTTTTT.

This chain uses TRBV11-2 with TRBJ2-1, with TRBD2 identical over 11 bases. This CDR3 has 17 amino acids. Germline V CDR1 and CDR2: SGHAT, FQNNGV. Trimming took 5 bases from V and 6 from J; bases not matched to a gene: 12. CDR3: CASSPRVSGRGGNEQFF. In DNA form, the CDR3 reads TGTGCCAGCAGCCCGCGAGTTAGCGGGAGGGGGGGCAATGAGCAGTTCTTC. Supplemented by reference TRBV11-2 and TRBJ2-1, the full variable domain reads EAGVAQSPRYKIIEKRQSVAFWCNPISGHATLYWYQQILGQGPKLLIQFQNNGVVDDSQLPKDRFSAERLKGVDSTLKIQPAKLEDSAVYLCASSPRVSGRGGNEQFFGPGTRLTVL.

The chain employs TRBV7-2 and TRBJ1-2, with D tentatively TRBD1 (5 bases). Germline CDR1 is SGHTA and CDR2 is FQGNSA. Trimming stripped 5 bases from V and 1 base from J, with 17 bases between. The CDR3 spans 16 residues. Here the CDR3 DNA reads TGTGCCAGCAGCCCTCAGCCGGGGGAAGATAACTATGGCTACACCTTC. It is translated as CASSPQPGEDNYGYTF.